These 18 T cell receptor beta chains originate from one sample sequenced in a study of T cell repertoires in cytomegalovirus infection. TCRdb redid the calling of the reads with MiXCR, one entry per CDR3 protein. Of roughly 51,000 distinct CDR3 sequences listed, 20% to 25% are singletons. These receptors have no identified antigens. The starting material was CD8+ T cells from cultured PBMCs, obtained from culture after CMV antigen stimulation. Every receptor here comes from a human donor in good health (CMV status not recorded). Some clones in this sample may be carry-over from other donors' samples.

This clonotype was counted ten times or more. This chain connects TRBV27 to TRBJ2-7; D possibly corresponds to TRBD2 (5 bases). Germline CDR1 is MNHEY and CDR2 is SMNVEV (reference sequence). V was cut by 5 bases and J by 3 bases, with 17 bases left in between. CDR3 length: 15 residues. CDR3 region: CASSPGIGSSYEQYF. The CDR3 DNA reads TGTGCCAGCAGTCCGGGAATCGGGTCCAGCTACGAGCAGTACTTC.

This clonotype was recorded at least ten times. This rearrangement joins TRBV6-5 to TRBJ2-1, with 14 bases fitting TRBD2. Looked up from germline, CDR1 is MNHEY and CDR2 is SVGAGI. V shed 8 bases, J shed 9 bases, and the junction held 6 bases outside the gene matches. The CDR3 runs to 14 residues. The CDR3 DNA reads TGTGCCAGCGGGGGACTAGCGGGAGAAAGTGAGCAGTTCTTC. Its protein product is CASGGLAGESEQFF.

The sample holds a few counts of this clonotype. The CDR3 region has the DNA TGTGCCAGTAGTACCCGGGGGACAGGGTTTCAGCCCCAGCATTTT. Protein: CASSTRGTGFQPQHF. This chain links TRBV19 with TRBJ1-5; 9 bases fit TRBD1. Losses at the gene ends were 4 bases for V and 6 bases for J; bases not matched to a gene: 7. The CDR3 totals 15 residues. Germline-derived CDR1 and CDR2 are LNHDA and SQIVND (reference sequence).

This chain links TRBV12-5 with TRBJ1-1; perhaps TRBD1 as D (5 bases). The V gene lost 4 bases and the J gene lost 1 base, with 10 bases spanning the gap. The CDR3 loop spans 14 amino acids. Germline V gives CDR1 LGHNT, CDR2 FRNRAP. The CDR3 loop is CASGWGTANTEAFF. In DNA form, the CDR3 reads TGTGCTAGTGGTTGGGGGACGGCGAACACTGAAGCTTTCTTT. The complete variable domain, with remaining parts taken from reference TRBV12-5 and TRBJ1-1, reads DARVTQTPRHKVTEMGQEVTMRCQPILGHNTVFWYRQTMMQGLELLAYFRNRAPLDDSGMPKDRFSAEMPDATLATLKIQPSEPRDSAVYFCASGWGTANTEAFFGQGTRLTVV.

The genes are TRBV7-2 and TRBJ2-7; 10 nucleotides agree with TRBD1. The CDR3 is 16 residues long. Trimming took 5 bases from V and 6 from J; bases not matched to a gene: 13. Germline V gene sequence: CDR1 SGHTA, CDR2 FQGNSA. CDR3 amino acids: CASSLHLGQGGGEQYF. In nucleotides, the CDR3 is TGTGCCAGCAGCCTGCACCTAGGACAGGGGGGAGGCGAGCAGTACTTC. The variable domain in full, with the rest retrieved from reference TRBV7-2 and TRBJ2-7, is GAGVSQSPSNKVTEKGKDVELRCDPISGHTALYWYRQSLGQGLEFLIYFQGNSAPDKSGLPSDRFSAERTGGSVSTLTIQRTQQEDSAVYLCASSLHLGQGGGEQYFGPGTRLTVT.

This clonotype was recorded once. This sequence joins TRBV2 and TRBJ2-5; D possibly uses TRBD1 or TRBD2 (7 bases each). Germline V CDR1 and CDR2: SNHLY, FYNNEI. V was clipped by 8 bases and J by 4 bases, with 14 bases between them. The CDR3 length is 13 residues. CDR3 coding DNA: TGTGCCAGCCTAGGGGGCGGGGGAGAGACCCAGTACTTC. Protein: CASLGGGGETQYF.

There are a few counts of this clonotype. The chain employs TRBV7-9 and TRBJ1-2; no clear D. Germline CDR1 reads SEHNR; CDR2 reads FQNEAQ (reference sequence). CDR3 length: 12 amino acids. Trimming cost V 6 bases and J 5 bases, with 10 bases left between them. CDR3 region: CASRGRTYGYTF. The CDR3 nucleotides are TGTGCCAGCAGAGGGAGGACTTATGGCTACACCTTC.

A few counts support this clonotype. The CDR3: CASSLPGTAGSYEQYF. CDR3 bases: TGTGCCAGCAGCTTACCCGGGACTGCTGGGTCCTACGAGCAGTACTTC. The rearrangement links TRBV7-8 to TRBJ2-7; D is perhaps TRBD2 (6 bases). V was cut by 2 bases and J by 1 base, with 15 bases left in between. The CDR3 length is 16 residues. Per the germline V gene, CDR1 is SGHVS and CDR2 is FQNEAQ.

This clonotype was counted at least ten times. V and J are TRBV5-4 and TRBJ1-3; D is undetermined. There are 14 residues in the CDR3. Per the germline V gene, CDR1 is SGHNT and CDR2 is YYREEE (reference sequence). The V and J ends lost 4 bases and 1 base respectively, with 9 bases between them. Written as DNA, the CDR3 is TGTGCCAGCAGCCGGCCGGAATCTGGAAACACCATATATTTT. Encoded protein: CASSRPESGNTIYF.

This chain uses TRBV6-1 with TRBJ2-7; 7 positions agree with TRBD1. The CDR3 spans 15 residues. CDR1 and CDR2 from the germline V gene are MNHNS and SASEGT. The ends lost 5 bases at V and 4 bases at J; junction bases unmatched: 11. The chain's CDR3 is CASSRPGTVLYEQYF. The CDR3 DNA reads TGTGCCAGCAGTAGACCCGGGACAGTTTTGTACGAGCAGTACTTC.

The chain links TRBV7-2 to TRBJ1-2, with D hard to call. The germline V and J ends were trimmed by 4 bases and 5 bases, with 11 bases remaining between them. This CDR3 region has 13 residues. The germline CDR1 and CDR2 sequences are SGHTA and FQGNSA. The CDR3 spells CASSSGDQYGYTF. The CDR3 bases are TGTGCCAGCAGCTCCGGAGACCAGTATGGCTACACCTTC.

The chain carries TRBV9 and TRBJ2-7, with TRBD2 as a possible D gene (6 bases). V lost 5 bases to trimming and J lost 4 bases, with 13 bases between them. The CDR3 spans 13 residues. The germline V gene has CDR1 SGDLS and CDR2 YYNGEE. Written as DNA, the CDR3 is TGTGCCAGCAGTTGGGGGGAAGCTTACGAGCAGTACTTC. The encoded protein is CASSWGEAYEQYF.

The CDR3 bases are TGTGCCAGCAGCCAAAAGAGCAATCAGCCCCAGCATTTT. It yields the protein CASSQKSNQPQHF. This chain uses TRBV11-2 with TRBJ1-5; no definite D call. The CDR3 runs to 13 residues. Between the trimmed V and J ends, which lost 5 bases and 1 base, there was a span of 6 bases. The germline CDR1 and CDR2 sequences are SGHAT and FQNNGV. The full variable domain, completed using reference TRBV11-2 and TRBJ1-5, is EAGVAQSPRYKIIEKRQSVAFWCNPISGHATLYWYQQILGQGPKLLIQFQNNGVVDDSQLPKDRFSAERLKGVDSTLKIQPAKLEDSAVYLCASSQKSNQPQHFGDGTRLSIL.

Points on this clonotype: A read error is possible here, since a much larger clone lies one base away. The V call is TRBV7-9, the J call TRBJ2-2; 7 bases align to TRBD2. The length of the CDR3 is 19 residues. Germline lookup yields CDR1 SEHNR and CDR2 FQNEAQ (reference sequence). DNA of the CDR3: TGTGCCAGCGGCTTAGTACGCCAGCGGGGCCTTTCGAACACCGGGGAGCTGTTTTTT. Translated: CASGLVRQRGLSNTGELFF.

The table lists this clonotype with a few counts. This rearrangement joins TRBV12-3 or TRBV12-4 to TRBJ2-1, with D unresolved. V was trimmed by 0 bases and J by 0 bases, leaving 6 bases between them. This CDR3 has 15 residues. In DNA form, the CDR3 reads TGTGCCAGCAGTTTAGCACATGGCTCCTACAATGAGCAGTTCTTC. It translates to CASSLAHGSYNEQFF.

The rearrangement joins TRBV27 to TRBJ2-7; perhaps TRBD1 as D (5 bases). The V and J ends lost 3 bases and 0 bases respectively, with 12 bases between them. Germline CDR1 MNHEY, CDR2 SMNVEV (reference sequence). The length of the CDR3 is 15 residues. CDR3 DNA sequence: TGTGCCAGCAGTTTGGGGCACACTTACTCCTACGAGCAGTACTTC. Translating gives CASSLGHTYSYEQYF.

This clonotype was counted between two and nine times. The V call is TRBV27, the J call TRBJ2-6; TRBD2 might be the D (5 bases). The CDR3 consists of 18 residues. V lost 6 bases and J lost 0, with 18 bases in between. From germline, CDR1 is MNHEY and CDR2 SMNVEV (reference sequence). This chain's CDR3 is CASSLLAPPFSGANVLTF. The DNA of the CDR3 is TGTGCCAGCAGCCTTCTAGCACCGCCCTTCTCTGGGGCCAACGTCCTGACTTTC.

This clonotype was seen a few times. No conserved phenylalanine or tryptophan ends this CDR3, so it is likely a read error. The chain combines TRBV6-2 or TRBV6-3 with TRBJ2-2; a weak D match, TRBD2 (5 bases). Germline V lookup: CDR1 MNHEY, CDR2 SVGEGT. With 7 bases removed from V and 6 bases from J, the gap between germline ends came to 9 bases. The CDR3 sequence is 12 residues long. CDR3 amino acids: CASTSGSGELFL. CDR3 sequence (DNA): TGTGCCAGCACCTCGGGATCCGGGGAGCTGTTTCTT.